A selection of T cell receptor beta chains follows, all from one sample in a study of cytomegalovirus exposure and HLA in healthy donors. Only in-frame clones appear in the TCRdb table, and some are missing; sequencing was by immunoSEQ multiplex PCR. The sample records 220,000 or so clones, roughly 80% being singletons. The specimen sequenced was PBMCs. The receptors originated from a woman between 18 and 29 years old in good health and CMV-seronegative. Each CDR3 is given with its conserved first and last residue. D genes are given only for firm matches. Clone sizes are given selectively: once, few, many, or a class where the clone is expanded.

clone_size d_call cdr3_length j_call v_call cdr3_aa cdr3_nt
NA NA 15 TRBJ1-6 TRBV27 CASRPSSSYNSPLHF TGTGCCAGCAGACCCTCGAGCTCCTATAATTCACCCCTCCACTTT
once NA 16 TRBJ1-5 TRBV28 CASSLPSGSSNQPQHF TGTGCCAGCAGTTTACCTTCGGGGTCCAGCAATCAGCCCCAGCATTTT
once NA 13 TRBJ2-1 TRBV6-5 CASSDPTSSEQFF TGTGCCAGCAGTGACCCGACTAGTAGTGAGCAGTTCTTC
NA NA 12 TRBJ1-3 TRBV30 CAWSVQGNTIYF TGTGCCTGGAGTGTACAAGGAAACACCATATATTTT
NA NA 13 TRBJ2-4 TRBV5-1 CASSLATEFIQYF TGCGCCAGCAGCTTGGCGACAGAATTCATTCAGTACTTC
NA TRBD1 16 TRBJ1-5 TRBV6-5 CASSYSGTGGGQPQHF TGTGCCAGCAGTTACTCAGGGACAGGGGGCGGTCAGCCCCAGCATTTT
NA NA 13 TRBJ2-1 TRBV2 CASSQVKGNEQFF TGTGCCAGCAGTCAAGTTAAGGGCAATGAGCAGTTCTTC
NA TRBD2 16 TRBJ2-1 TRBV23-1 CASSQWGLAGYNEQFF TGCGCCAGCAGTCAATGGGGACTAGCAGGCTACAATGAGCAGTTCTTC
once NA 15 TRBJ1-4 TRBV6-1 CASSIRTGVNEKLFF TGTGCCAGCAGTATTCGGACCGGAGTTAATGAAAAACTGTTTTTT
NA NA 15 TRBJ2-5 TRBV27 CASSTWGHPQETQYF TGTGCCAGCAGTACCTGGGGACATCCCCAAGAGACCCAGTACTTC
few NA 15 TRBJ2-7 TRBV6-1 CASSEASAASYEQYF TGTGCCAGCAGTGAAGCGTCGGCAGCTTCCTACGAGCAGTACTTC
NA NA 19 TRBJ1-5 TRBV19 CASSIHPPVIDRPSQPQHF TGTGCCAGTAGTATCCATCCCCCCGTTATAGACCGACCCAGTCAGCCCCAGCATTTT